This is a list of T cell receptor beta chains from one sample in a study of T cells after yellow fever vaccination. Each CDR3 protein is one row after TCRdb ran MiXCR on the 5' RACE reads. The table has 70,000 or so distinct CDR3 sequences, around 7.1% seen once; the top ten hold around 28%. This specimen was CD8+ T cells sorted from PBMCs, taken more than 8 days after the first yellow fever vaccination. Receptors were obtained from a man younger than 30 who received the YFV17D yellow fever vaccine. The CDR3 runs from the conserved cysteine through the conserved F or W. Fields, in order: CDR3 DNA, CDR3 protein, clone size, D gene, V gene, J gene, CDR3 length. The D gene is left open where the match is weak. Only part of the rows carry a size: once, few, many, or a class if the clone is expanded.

CDR3 DNA: TGCAGCGGACAAACAGGGAACACTGAAGCTTTCTTT; CDR3 protein: CSGQTGNTEAFF; clone size: many; D gene: NA; V gene: TRBV29-1; J gene: TRBJ1-1; CDR3 length: 12
CDR3 DNA: TGTGCTAGTGGTAACGACTGGAGGAGCTATGGCTACACCTTC; CDR3 protein: CASGNDWRSYGYTF; clone size: many; D gene: NA; V gene: TRBV12-5; J gene: TRBJ1-2; CDR3 length: 14
CDR3 DNA: TGCAGCGTTGAATCCAGGGCCCGGGACAGGGGGATTGGAACTGAAGCTTTCTTT; CDR3 protein: CSVESRARDRGIGTEAFF; clone size: many; D gene: TRBD1; V gene: TRBV29-1; J gene: TRBJ1-1; CDR3 length: 18
CDR3 DNA: TGTGCCAGTAGTATTGATCGCAGGGCCGTACAAGAGACCCAGTACTTC; CDR3 protein: CASSIDRRAVQETQYF; clone size: NA; D gene: NA; V gene: TRBV19; J gene: TRBJ2-5; CDR3 length: 16
CDR3 DNA: TGTGCCAGCAGCCCAAAGGGCCTGCAAGTTCAAGAGACCCAGTACTTC; CDR3 protein: CASSPKGLQVQETQYF; clone size: many; D gene: NA; V gene: TRBV11-2; J gene: TRBJ2-5; CDR3 length: 16
CDR3 DNA: TGTGCCACCAGCATATCCGGGACAGGGGTTCAAGAGACCCAGTACTTC; CDR3 protein: CATSISGTGVQETQYF; clone size: few; D gene: TRBD1; V gene: TRBV15; J gene: TRBJ2-5; CDR3 length: 16
CDR3 DNA: TGTGCCAGCAGTTTTTCTGGACAGACGAACACTGAAGCTTTCTTT; CDR3 protein: CASSFSGQTNTEAFF; clone size: few; D gene: NA; V gene: TRBV12-3/TRBV12-4; J gene: TRBJ1-1; CDR3 length: 15
CDR3 DNA: TGCGCCAGCAGCCTCCGGACAGGAGACTACGAGCAGTACTTC; CDR3 protein: CASSLRTGDYEQYF; clone size: many; D gene: TRBD1; V gene: TRBV4-1; J gene: TRBJ2-7; CDR3 length: 14
CDR3 DNA: TGTGCCAGCAGTTTGGGGGGGGTCTCCGAGCAGTACTTC; CDR3 protein: CASSLGGVSEQYF; clone size: NA; D gene: TRBD2; V gene: TRBV27; J gene: TRBJ2-7; CDR3 length: 13
CDR3 DNA: TGTGCCAGCAGCCCAGGACCAGGGGAGCAGTACTTC; CDR3 protein: CASSPGPGEQYF; clone size: many; D gene: NA; V gene: TRBV5-6; J gene: TRBJ2-7; CDR3 length: 12
CDR3 DNA: TGTGCCAGCAGCCAGGGACTTCGCTTAGCCAAAAACATTCAGTACTTC; CDR3 protein: CASSQGLRLAKNIQYF; clone size: many; D gene: NA; V gene: TRBV3-1; J gene: TRBJ2-4; CDR3 length: 16